The clone carrying this T cell receptor (beta chain) was detected once. This entry belongs to a study of cytomegalovirus exposure and HLA in healthy donors. V shed 1 base and J shed 4 bases, with 19 bases lying between them. This CDR3 comprises 17 residues. Germline CDR1 is MDHEN and CDR2 is SYDVKM. With 60 Vbeta and 13 Jbeta primers, the PCR was carried out. Generated by immunoSEQ multiplex PCR, the TCRdb table keeps only in-frame clones and is missing some. The table records 40,000 to 55,000 clones, around 70% of them present only once. The chain joins TRBV28 to TRBJ1-2, with D perhaps TRBD1 (5 bases). The sample taken for sequencing was PBMCs. This sequence was found in a woman in her fifties or sixties in good health and CMV-seronegative. The CDR3 region has the DNA TGTGCCAGCAGTTTATTTGAGATCTCGGGGGGAGGCTATGGCTACACCTTC. Protein: CASSLFEISGGGYGYTF.